A selection of T cell receptor beta chains follows, all from one sample in a study of PD-1 blockade in classical Hodgkin lymphoma. Assay used: immunoSEQ multiplex PCR; TCRdb lists only in-frame clones, some missing. The repertoire holds some 15,000 clones, roughly nine tenths seen once, with around 6.2% in the top ten. The sample comprised CD8+ T cells from blood. The receptors stem from a human donor with classical Hodgkin lymphoma. The CDR3 runs from the conserved cysteine through the conserved F or W. A D gene is named only where the DNA matches it firmly. Only part of the rows carry a size: once, few, many, or a class if the clone is expanded.

DNA: TGTGCCAGTAGTGCTTCCGGGACTAGCGAGCAGTTCTTC
CDR3: CASSASGTSEQFF
size: -
D: TRBD2
V: TRBV19
J: TRBJ2-1

DNA: TGTGCCAGCCGCTTGAACACCGGGGAGCTGTTTTTT
CDR3: CASRLNTGELFF
size: -
D: -
V: TRBV6-6
J: TRBJ2-2

DNA: TGTGCCATCAGTGAGGGCCCAGTGCCCACTGAAGCTTTCTTT
CDR3: CAISEGPVPTEAFF
size: -
D: -
V: TRBV10-3
J: TRBJ1-1

DNA: TGTGCCAGCAGTTTATCCCCAGATACGCAGTATTTT
CDR3: CASSLSPDTQYF
size: -
D: -
V: TRBV27
J: TRBJ2-3

DNA: TGCAGCGTGGGGGGACTAGCGGCTAATGAGCAGTTCTTC
CDR3: CSVGGLAANEQFF
size: -
D: TRBD2
V: TRBV29-1
J: TRBJ2-1

DNA: TGTGCCAGTAGCGGCAGTGAGCAGTTCTTC
CDR3: CASSGSEQFF
size: -
D: -
V: TRBV30
J: TRBJ2-1

DNA: TGTGCCAGCAGCGTAGCGGATGGACAGCAGTTCTTC
CDR3: CASSVADGQQFF
size: -
D: -
V: TRBV9
J: TRBJ2-1

DNA: TGTGCCAGTAGTGAGCTAGTCTCCACAGATACGCAGTATTTT
CDR3: CASSELVSTDTQYF
size: -
D: -
V: TRBV19
J: TRBJ2-3

DNA: TGTGCCAGCAGTGAAGGGGGTGGGGCCAACGTCCTGACTTTC
CDR3: CASSEGGGANVLTF
size: -
D: -
V: TRBV6-1
J: TRBJ2-6

DNA: TGTGCCAGCAGGAAACGGACAGGTCTCGAGCAGTACTTC
CDR3: CASRKRTGLEQYF
size: -
D: TRBD1
V: TRBV6-1
J: TRBJ2-7

DNA: TGTGCCAGCAGCGTGACCCGGGACAGGGGGAACACCGGGGAGCTGTTTTTT
CDR3: CASSVTRDRGNTGELFF
size: -
D: TRBD1
V: TRBV9
J: TRBJ2-2

DNA: TGTGCCTGGAGGGGGGTTCGTGGCTACACCTTC
CDR3: CAWRGVRGYTF
size: few
D: -
V: TRBV30
J: TRBJ1-2

DNA: TGTGCCAGCAGCGCTTCCCACGGGAGGGGCGGACAAGAGACCCAGTACTTC
CDR3: CASSASHGRGGQETQYF
size: -
D: TRBD2
V: TRBV9
J: TRBJ2-5

DNA: TGTGCCACCCGTGCCCGCCTGAACACTGAAGCTTTCTTT
CDR3: CATRARLNTEAFF
size: -
D: -
V: TRBV15
J: TRBJ1-1

DNA: TGTGCCAGCACCTTCGGTCCGAGCACTGAAGCTTTCTTT
CDR3: CASTFGPSTEAFF
size: -
D: -
V: TRBV5-6
J: TRBJ1-1

DNA: TGTGCCAGCAGTTACTCCCCTTATACTTCCACAGATACGCAGTATTTT
CDR3: CASSYSPYTSTDTQYF
size: -
D: -
V: TRBV6-6
J: TRBJ2-3

DNA: TGTGCCAGCAGCCCCGGGGAGTTAGCGGGAGGGCTGAATGAGCAGTTCTTC
CDR3: CASSPGELAGGLNEQFF
size: -
D: TRBD2
V: TRBV5-4
J: TRBJ2-1

DNA: TGTGCCAGTAGGGGCAGGGGTGAAAATGAGCAGTTCTTC
CDR3: CASRGRGENEQFF
size: once
D: -
V: TRBV19
J: TRBJ2-1

DNA: TGCGCCAGCAGAGTGGGGGAGGGGACGGGGTATGGCTACACCTTC
CDR3: CASRVGEGTGYGYTF
size: -
D: -
V: TRBV4-1
J: TRBJ1-2

DNA: TGTGCCAGCAGAAAACAGGGGGGCAACACTGAAGCTTTCTTT
CDR3: CASRKQGGNTEAFF
size: -
D: TRBD1
V: TRBV6-5
J: TRBJ1-1

DNA: TGTGCCAGCAGTCTGGACAGGGCCTATGGCTACACCTTC
CDR3: CASSLDRAYGYTF
size: -
D: TRBD1
V: TRBV25-1
J: TRBJ1-2

DNA: TGTGCCAGCAGCCCCGGACTAGCGGGAGTCGACGAGCAGTACTTC
CDR3: CASSPGLAGVDEQYF
size: -
D: TRBD2
V: TRBV4-2
J: TRBJ2-7

DNA: TGTGCCAGCAGTTACTCGTGGACGGGAGGGTTCGATGAGCAGTTCTTC
CDR3: CASSYSWTGGFDEQFF
size: -
D: TRBD2
V: TRBV6-6
J: TRBJ2-1

DNA: TGTGCCAGCAGTTTACGGGGACAGCTATTCTCTGACTATGGCTACACCTTC
CDR3: CASSLRGQLFSDYGYTF
size: -
D: TRBD1
V: TRBV28
J: TRBJ1-2

DNA: TGTGCCAGCAGTGGCCCTTCTAGCGGGAGAGGGGCAGAGACCCAGTACTTC
CDR3: CASSGPSSGRGAETQYF
size: -
D: TRBD2
V: TRBV27
J: TRBJ2-5

DNA: TGTGCCTGGAGTGTAGACAGACCTGAGCAGTTCTTC
CDR3: CAWSVDRPEQFF
size: -
D: -
V: TRBV30
J: TRBJ2-1

DNA: TGCGCCAGCAGCTTGTGGGGGAGACCAGATACGCAGTATTTT
CDR3: CASSLWGRPDTQYF
size: -
D: -
V: TRBV5-1
J: TRBJ2-3

DNA: TGTGCCAGCAGTTTATCCATACAGGGTGGTCCCACAGATACGCAGTATTTT
CDR3: CASSLSIQGGPTDTQYF
size: -
D: -
V: TRBV28
J: TRBJ2-3

DNA: TGTGCCAGCTCACCAGGACAGGGGGACAATGAGCAGTTCTTC
CDR3: CASSPGQGDNEQFF
size: -
D: TRBD1
V: TRBV18
J: TRBJ2-1

DNA: TGTGCCAGCAGCACCAGGACCCCTCCGACAAGTAGCAATCAGCCCCAGCATTTT
CDR3: CASSTRTPPTSSNQPQHF
size: -
D: -
V: TRBV21-1
J: TRBJ1-5

DNA: TGTGCCAGCAGCCCTGACGGCTCTGGAAACACCATATATTTT
CDR3: CASSPDGSGNTIYF
size: few
D: -
V: TRBV7-3
J: TRBJ1-3

DNA: TGTGCCAGCAGCCAGACTAGCGGGATCCTTACGAACACCGGGGAGCTGTTTTTT
CDR3: CASSQTSGILTNTGELFF
size: -
D: TRBD2
V: TRBV14
J: TRBJ2-2

DNA: TGTGCCAGCAGCTTGGGGGCCTACGAGCAGTACTTC
CDR3: CASSLGAYEQYF
size: -
D: -
V: TRBV5-4
J: TRBJ2-7

DNA: TGTGCCAGCCCACTACGGGGGACAGGGGACAGCTACACCTTC
CDR3: CASPLRGTGDSYTF
size: -
D: TRBD1
V: TRBV19
J: TRBJ1-2

DNA: TGTGCCAGCAGTTCCTTGCGACGGGCTCCCGCTGGGGCCAACGTCCTGACTTTC
CDR3: CASSSLRRAPAGANVLTF
size: -
D: -
V: TRBV27
J: TRBJ2-6

DNA: TGTGCCAGCAGCTTCTCGGGGGGCCTGGGCTACACCTTC
CDR3: CASSFSGGLGYTF
size: -
D: -
V: TRBV4-2
J: TRBJ1-2

DNA: TGCAGCGTTGAAGGGCGGACAGGGGAGGGAGAGACCCAGTACTTC
CDR3: CSVEGRTGEGETQYF
size: -
D: TRBD1
V: TRBV29-1
J: TRBJ2-5

DNA: TGTGCCAGCAGCCCCGGCGGGCCCACCGGGGAGCTGTTTTTT
CDR3: CASSPGGPTGELFF
size: -
D: -
V: TRBV7-6
J: TRBJ2-2

DNA: TGTGCCAGCAGCCAAGATCGGACCCGCCATCGAGATACGCAGTATTTT
CDR3: CASSQDRTRHRDTQYF
size: -
D: -
V: TRBV9
J: TRBJ2-3

DNA: TGTGCCAGCAGTGAAGAGGCGGGTAGCACAGATACGCAGTATTTT
CDR3: CASSEEAGSTDTQYF
size: -
D: -
V: TRBV6-1
J: TRBJ2-3